The rows below give T cell receptor beta chains drawn from one sample of a study of lymphopenia after photon versus proton radiotherapy. Only in-frame clones appear in the TCRdb table, and some are missing; sequencing was by immunoSEQ multiplex PCR. The sample shows roughly 30,000 clones, roughly four fifths of them seen only once. This sample comprised peripheral blood, obtained from a patient treated with photon-based radiotherapy. The receptor source for this set is a man aged 50 to 59 with gastric cancer. The CDR3 runs from the conserved cysteine through the conserved F or W. The order of the fields is V gene, clone size, J gene, D gene, CDR3 protein, CDR3 DNA. D genes are given only for firm matches. Rows may omit the clone size; those that give it use once, few, many or a size class.

V: TRBV7-9
size: .
J: TRBJ2-3
D: .
CDR3: CASSFSTDTQYF
DNA: TGTGCCAGCAGCTTCAGCACAGATACGCAGTATTTT

V: TRBV7-2
size: .
J: TRBJ1-1
D: .
CDR3: CASSPIRGGSEAFF
DNA: TGTGCCAGCAGCCCTATTCGTGGGGGCTCTGAAGCTTTCTTT

V: TRBV28
size: .
J: TRBJ1-1
D: .
CDR3: CASITRFGTVTEAFF
DNA: TGTGCCAGCATCACCCGGTTTGGCACAGTCACTGAAGCTTTCTTT

V: TRBV19
size: once
J: TRBJ2-2
D: .
CDR3: CASSMGTNTGELFF
DNA: TGTGCCAGTAGTATGGGAACGAACACCGGGGAGCTGTTTTTT

V: TRBV30
size: .
J: TRBJ2-6
D: .
CDR3: CAWSLGAAGANVLTF
DNA: TGTGCCTGGAGTTTGGGGGCTGCTGGGGCCAACGTCCTGACTTTC

V: TRBV6-5
size: .
J: TRBJ2-5
D: TRBD2
CDR3: CASSYGGLASQETQYF
DNA: TGTGCCAGCAGTTATGGGGGACTAGCCTCCCAAGAGACCCAGTACTTC

V: TRBV30
size: .
J: TRBJ2-3
D: .
CDR3: CAWSTHRDTQYF
DNA: TGTGCCTGGAGTACCCACAGGGATACGCAGTATTTT

V: TRBV10-2
size: once
J: TRBJ2-7
D: .
CDR3: CASSESGETQYF
DNA: TGCGCCAGCAGTGAGTCGGGGGAAACACAGTACTTC

V: TRBV5-1
size: .
J: TRBJ2-2
D: .
CDR3: CASSLNGGNTGELFF
DNA: TGCGCCAGCAGCTTGAACGGGGGGAACACCGGGGAGCTGTTTTTT

V: TRBV7-2
size: .
J: TRBJ1-4
D: .
CDR3: CASSRWEREKLFF
DNA: TGTGCCAGCAGCCGATGGGAGCGTGAAAAACTGTTTTTT

V: TRBV25-1
size: .
J: TRBJ1-6
D: .
CDR3: CASRAALGSPLHF
DNA: TGTGCCAGCAGAGCTGCCCTTGGGTCACCCCTCCACTTT

V: TRBV12-5
size: .
J: TRBJ1-3
D: .
CDR3: CASAPGLSGNTIYF
DNA: TGTGCTAGTGCACCGGGACTCTCTGGAAACACCATATATTTT

V: TRBV5-1
size: .
J: TRBJ2-5
D: .
CDR3: CASSGTVTQYF
DNA: TGCGCCAGCAGCGGGACGGTCACCCAGTACTTC

V: TRBV9
size: .
J: TRBJ2-4
D: .
CDR3: CASSVDGGRDIQYF
DNA: TGTGCCAGCAGCGTAGATGGGGGTAGAGACATTCAGTACTTC

V: TRBV19
size: .
J: TRBJ2-1
D: .
CDR3: CASSPSGRLFF
DNA: TGTGCCAGTAGTCCCTCGGGACGGCTGTTCTTC

V: TRBV30
size: .
J: TRBJ2-5
D: .
CDR3: CAWSPDRETQYF
DNA: TGTGCCTGGAGTCCGGACCGGGAGACCCAGTACTTC

V: TRBV2
size: few
J: TRBJ2-2
D: .
CDR3: CASSDDGELFF
DNA: TGTGCCAGCAGTGATGACGGGGAGCTGTTTTTT

V: TRBV19
size: .
J: TRBJ2-7
D: TRBD2
CDR3: CASSPGGVENYEQYF
DNA: TGTGCCAGTAGTCCCGGGGGGGTGGAAAACTACGAGCAGTACTTC

V: TRBV19
size: .
J: TRBJ2-5
D: .
CDR3: CASSIGSGGAETQYF
DNA: TGTGCCAGTAGTATAGGCTCGGGGGGCGCAGAGACCCAGTACTTC

V: TRBV25-1
size: .
J: TRBJ2-7
D: .
CDR3: CASGPATYEQYF
DNA: TGTGCCAGCGGTCCCGCGACCTACGAGCAGTACTTC

V: TRBV5-6
size: once
J: TRBJ1-6
D: TRBD1
CDR3: CASSFSGQVYNSPLHF
DNA: TGTGCCAGCAGCTTCTCCGGACAGGTTTATAATTCACCCCTCCACTTT

V: TRBV11-3
size: .
J: TRBJ2-5
D: .
CDR3: CASSSRNKETQYF
DNA: TGTGCCAGCAGCTCTCGTAACAAAGAGACCCAGTACTTC

V: TRBV7-8
size: .
J: TRBJ2-6
D: .
CDR3: CASSFSSGVSGANVLTF
DNA: TGTGCCAGCAGCTTCTCTTCAGGGGTCTCTGGGGCCAACGTCCTGACTTTC

V: TRBV19
size: few
J: TRBJ1-2
D: .
CDR3: CASSTEDRAENYGYTF
DNA: TGTGCCAGTAGTACTGAAGACAGAGCCGAAAACTATGGCTACACCTTC

V: TRBV4-3
size: .
J: TRBJ1-2
D: .
CDR3: CASSQEGIGGYTF
DNA: TGCGCCAGCAGCCAAGAGGGCATCGGTGGCTACACCTTC

V: TRBV4-1
size: .
J: TRBJ2-1
D: .
CDR3: CASSQESRADEQFF
DNA: TGCGCCAGCAGCCAAGAATCCAGGGCCGATGAGCAGTTCTTC